The text below deals with one T cell receptor (beta chain). Antigen specificity is unknown. This table comes from immunoSEQ multiplex PCR, and its TCRdb copy is limited to in-frame clones, with some not included. The sample carries 45,000 to 55,000 clones, 81% recorded once. Every patient relapsed after autologous stem cell transplantation, and brentuximab vedotin exposure varied. This entry comes from a study of PD-1 blockade in classical Hodgkin lymphoma. V lost 7 bases and J lost 7, with 19 bases in between. The CDR3 contains 14 residues. Germline assignment: CDR1 MNHEY and CDR2 SVGAGI. Findings of the study overall: Reports described newly diagnosed patients as having lower baseline TCR diversity than healthy donors. Unlike CD8+ TCR diversity, which did not rise significantly by C4D1, CD4+ TCR diversity did. Among the patients, those starting nivolumab under 1 year after ASCT were excluded. Whatever underlies the repertoire differences (possibly disease activity or prior therapy) remains undefined.

The rearrangement joins TRBV6-5 to TRBJ1-1, with D possibly matching TRBD1 (6 bases). This sequence originates from a human donor with classical Hodgkin lymphoma. This specimen consisted of peripheral blood mononuclear cells (PBMCs), obtained at baseline. As DNA, the CDR3 is TGTGCCAGCACCCGAGGGGGGATTTCTGGTGAAGCTTTCTTT. This translates into CASTRGGISGEAFF.